This T cell receptor (beta chain) was identified during a study of blood T cell repertoires in COVID-19. Study-level background: T cells, B-cell-depleted T cells, or PBMCs supplied cDNA or gDNA.

This study enrolled people aged 18 to 89 from about two dozen US geographic areas. CDR1 is MNHNS and CDR2 is SASEGT in the germline V gene. V was pared by 2 bases and J by 2 bases, with 10 bases between. The CDR3 runs 16 residues. As processed by the authors: Nucleated cell counts were estimated from reference gene primer amplification. Here immunoSEQ multiplex PCR was the method, and the copy in TCRdb shows in-frame clones only, minus some. The V and J calls and clone size come from that table; D and trimming were worked out from the DNA. This table holds approximately 250,000 clones, 85% to 95% found once.

The V call is TRBV6-1, the J call TRBJ2-6, with D maybe TRBD2 (6 bases). This TCR came from a man aged 40-55 years who had been exposed to COVID-19. Sequencing used PBMCs or T cells enriched from blood (not recorded which). The CDR3 nucleotides read TGTGCCAGCAGTGAAAGGAGGGGCCCTGGGGCCAACGTCCTGACTTTC. This encodes CASSERRGPGANVLTF.